The 32 T cell receptor beta chains given below trace back to one sample, sequenced in a study of cytomegalovirus exposure and HLA in healthy donors. Amplification used 60 Vbeta primers and 13 Jbeta primers. This table comes from immunoSEQ multiplex PCR, and its TCRdb copy is limited to in-frame clones, with some not included. The sample lists 100,000 to 150,000 clones, more than 80% occurring once. Material: PBMCs. These receptors came from a man aged 30 to 39 in good health and CMV-seronegative.

In this sample, this clone turned up once. The V call is TRBV19, the J call TRBJ1-5; no clear D gene. CDR1 and CDR2 (germline): LNHDA, SQIVND (reference sequence). This CDR3 is 14 amino acids long. V lost 5 bases and J 3 bases, leaving 11 bases between the germline ends. CDR3 region: CASSYDTPNQPQHF. CDR3 DNA: TGTGCCAGTAGTTATGACACCCCCAATCAGCCCCAGCATTTT.

The chain employs TRBV29-1 and TRBJ2-1; 8 nucleotides agree with TRBD1. With V trimmed by 5 bases and J by 2 bases, 2 bases remained unmatched. Germline values: CDR1 SQVTM, CDR2 ANQGSEA. CDR3 length: 13 amino acids. CDR3 protein: CSVRDRTYNEQFF. The CDR3, as DNA: TGCAGCGTTCGGGACAGGACCTACAATGAGCAGTTCTTC.

Remarks on this clone: Additional DNA sequences in this sample encode the identical CDR3. Written as DNA, the CDR3 is TGTGCCAGCTCACCCGGGGGGAACACTGAAGCTTTCTTT. Translating it yields CASSPGGNTEAFF. The rearrangement uses TRBV18 and TRBJ1-1; a weak D match, TRBD1 (5 bases). The V and J ends lost 3 bases and 1 base respectively, with 6 bases between them. In germline, CDR1 is KGHSH, CDR2 LQKENI. This CDR3 region has 13 residues.

This sequence joins TRBV5-1 and TRBJ1-2; TRBD1 matches 8 bases. This CDR3 has 14 residues. Germline CDR1 reads SGHRS; CDR2 reads YFSETQ. J was trimmed by 6 bases and V by 7 bases; bases with no gene match: 11. The CDR3 DNA is TGCGCCAGCGGAAAATGGACAGGGTCGGATGGCTACACCTTC. Protein product: CASGKWTGSDGYTF.

This rearrangement joins TRBV5-6 to TRBJ2-7; tentative D call: TRBD1 (6 bases). The CDR3 covers 14 residues. Germline V gives CDR1 SGHDT, CDR2 YYEEEE. The germline V and J ends were trimmed by 4 bases and 2 bases, with 13 bases remaining between them. This chain's CDR3 is CASSLSGVPYEQYF. The CDR3 nucleotides read TGTGCCAGCAGCCTTTCAGGGGTTCCCTACGAGCAGTACTTC. Full variable domain (missing parts from reference TRBV5-6 and TRBJ2-7): DAGVTQSPTHLIKTRGQQVTLRCSPKSGHDTVSWYQQALGQGPQFIFQYYEEEERQRGNFPDRFSGHQFPNYSSELNVNALLLGDSALYLCASSLSGVPYEQYFGPGTRLTVT.

This rearrangement joins TRBV5-1 to TRBJ2-3; 9 bases line up with TRBD2. CDR1 SGHRS and CDR2 YFSETQ come from the germline V gene. V gave up 3 bases and J gave up 1 base; unmatched junction bases: 0. The CDR3 consists of 14 residues. The DNA of the CDR3 is TGCGCCAGCAGCTGGACTAGCGGCACAGATACGCAGTATTTT. This encodes CASSWTSGTDTQYF. The variable domain in full, with the rest retrieved from reference TRBV5-1 and TRBJ2-3, is KAGVTQTPRYLIKTRGQQVTLSCSPISGHRSVSWYQQTPGQGLQFLFEYFSETQRNKGNFPGRFSGRQFSNSRSEMNVSTLELGDSALYLCASSWTSGTDTQYFGPGTRLTVL.

The chain has TRBV6-6 and TRBJ2-7, with 7 bases aligning to TRBD1. Trimming removed 2 bases from V and 3 bases from J; junction bases left unmatched: 7. There are 15 residues in the CDR3. Germline-derived CDR1 and CDR2 are MNHNY and SVGAGI (reference sequence). The CDR3 spells CASSYRDRAHYEQYF. In DNA form, the CDR3 reads TGTGCCAGCAGTTACCGCGACAGGGCCCACTACGAGCAGTACTTC.

This chain links TRBV5-4 with TRBJ2-3, with D perhaps TRBD1 (5 bases). The length of the CDR3 is 17 residues. V lost 1 base, J lost 4 bases, and 19 bases lay in between. Germline CDR1 is SGHNT and CDR2 is YYREEE (reference sequence). The CDR3 region is CASSLMGLQNIADTQYF. In DNA, the CDR3 is TGTGCCAGCAGCTTGATGGGGCTCCAGAATATCGCAGATACGCAGTATTTT.

This chain links TRBV13 with TRBJ1-1; D ambiguous. This CDR3 has 11 amino acids. V lost 6 bases and J 7 bases, leaving 9 bases between the germline ends. Looked up from germline, CDR1 is PRHDT and CDR2 is FYEKMQ (reference sequence). This CDR3 is CASRVSHEAFF. DNA for the CDR3: TGTGCCAGCAGGGTGAGCCATGAAGCTTTCTTT.

This rearrangement joins TRBV12-5 to TRBJ2-3; D is perhaps TRBD2 (5 bases). This CDR3 comprises 15 residues. Germline lookup yields CDR1 LGHNT and CDR2 FRNRAP. Trimming stripped 1 base from V and 2 bases from J, with 10 bases between. The CDR3 nucleotides are TGTGCTAGTGGTTTGGAGACTATCGTCACAGATACGCAGTATTTT. Translating it yields CASGLETIVTDTQYF. The variable domain in full, completed from reference TRBV12-5 and TRBJ2-3, reads DARVTQTPRHKVTEMGQEVTMRCQPILGHNTVFWYRQTMMQGLELLAYFRNRAPLDDSGMPKDRFSAEMPDATLATLKIQPSEPRDSAVYFCASGLETIVTDTQYFGPGTRLTVL.

V and J are TRBV5-4 and TRBJ2-7; weak D call: TRBD2 (5 bases). The CDR3 extends over 15 amino acids. CDR1 and CDR2 (germline): SGHNT, YYREEE (reference sequence). Trimming shortened V by 4 bases and J by 2 bases, and 16 bases separated the two germline ends. The CDR3, as DNA: TGTGCCAGCAGCCAGTGGACTCGCCAACCCTACGAGCAGTACTTC. The encoded protein is CASSQWTRQPYEQYF.

The chain is built from TRBV6-1 and TRBJ2-5, with TRBD2 identical over 13 bases. This CDR3 region has 16 residues. J was trimmed by 5 bases and V by 4 bases; bases with no gene match: 7. The V gene's germline CDR1 is MNHNS and CDR2 SASEGT. CDR3 in amino acids: CASSVLAGGVGETQYF. The CDR3 DNA is TGTGCCAGCAGTGTACTAGCGGGAGGGGTCGGGGAGACCCAGTACTTC.

This clone was seen a handful of times. The rearrangement joins TRBV19 to TRBJ1-1, with 10 bases that match TRBD1. The CDR3 has 15 residues. V was clipped by 4 bases and J by 5 bases; unmatched bases: 7. Germline V gene lookup returns CDR1 LNHDA and CDR2 SQIVND (reference sequence). The CDR3 DNA sequence: TGTGCCAGTAGTACCCGGGACAGGGGAGGGACTGAAGCTTTCTTT. Translation: CASSTRDRGGTEAFF.

This clone was seen once. The chain couples TRBV28 to TRBJ1-1; a possible D gene is TRBD1 (5 bases). Trimming pared 8 bases from V and 1 base from J, leaving 14 bases between. The CDR3 extends over 14 amino acids. Germline CDR1 is MDHEN and CDR2 is SYDVKM. The CDR3 DNA is TGTGCCAGCCACGAACACGGGGGGAACACTGAAGCTTTCTTT. Translated: CASHEHGGNTEAFF.

The chain is built from TRBV10-3 and TRBJ2-1, with TRBD1 as a possible D gene (5 bases). Trimming shortened V by 4 bases and J by 8 bases, and 15 bases separated the two germline ends. CDR3 length: 14 amino acids. Germline V gives CDR1 ENHRY, CDR2 SYGVKD. DNA for the CDR3: TGTGCCATCAGTGCCGTTGCAGGGATTTATGAGCAGTTCTTC. Translation gives CAISAVAGIYEQFF.

The chain combines TRBV19 with TRBJ2-2; 8 nucleotides agree with TRBD1. Trimming at V came to 4 bases and at J to 5 bases, leaving 9 bases not matched to a gene. Germline CDR1 and CDR2: LNHDA and SQIVND (reference sequence). The length of the CDR3 is 16 residues. The CDR3 DNA is TGTGCCAGTAGTACAAGGACAGGGAGGAGGACCGGGGAGCTGTTTTTT. Its translation is CASSTRTGRRTGELFF. The whole variable domain, filled in from reference TRBV19 and TRBJ2-2, reads DGGITQSPKYLFRKEGQNVTLSCEQNLNHDAMYWYRQDPGQGLRLIYYSQIVNDFQKGDIAEGYSVSREKKESFPLTVTSAQKNPTAFYLCASSTRTGRRTGELFFGEGSRLTVL.

This clone was detected once. The chain is built from TRBV7-2 and TRBJ2-5, with D perhaps matching TRBD2 (6 bases). Germline V gives CDR1 SGHTA, CDR2 FQGNSA. Between the trimmed V and J ends, which lost 2 bases and 1 base, there was a span of 20 bases. This CDR3 is 18 amino acids long. The CDR3 nucleotides read TGTGCCAGCAGCTTACTGGGGGGTGAGGCAGCTGGCCAAGAGACCCAGTACTTC. It is translated as CASSLLGGEAAGQETQYF. The full variable domain, completed using reference TRBV7-2 and TRBJ2-5, is GAGVSQSPSNKVTEKGKDVELRCDPISGHTALYWYRQSLGQGLEFLIYFQGNSAPDKSGLPSDRFSAERTGGSVSTLTIQRTQQEDSAVYLCASSLLGGEAAGQETQYFGPGTRLLVL.

This sequence joins TRBV4-3 and TRBJ2-7; D possibly corresponds to TRBD1 (5 bases). The CDR3 runs 15 residues. Germline values: CDR1 LGHNA, CDR2 YSLEER. Trimming took 0 bases from V and 1 from J, leaving 10 bases between them. The CDR3 nucleotides are TGCGCCAGCAGCCAAGACCCAGGGTATTCCTACGAGCAGTACTTC. Protein product: CASSQDPGYSYEQYF.

The CDR3 nucleotides read TGTGCCAGCAGCTTTGGGGACAGGGTTGGCTACACCTTC. Amino acids: CASSFGDRVGYTF. The rearrangement uses TRBV5-4 and TRBJ1-2; 9 bases are a match to TRBD1. The V and J ends lost 2 bases and 7 bases, in that order; junction bases with no gene match: 3. The CDR3 has 13 amino acids. CDR1 SGHNT and CDR2 YYREEE come from the germline V gene (reference sequence).

The genes are TRBV7-6 and TRBJ2-1; no firm D call. The ends were cut back, 2 bases at V and 2 bases at J, with 13 bases in the middle. Germline V gene sequence: CDR1 SGHVS, CDR2 FNYEAQ. The CDR3 extends over 16 amino acids. The CDR3 spells CASSLSGQFTYNEQFF. CDR3 bases: TGTGCCAGCAGCTTAAGTGGGCAATTTACCTACAATGAGCAGTTCTTC.

The V call is TRBV25-1, the J call TRBJ2-5; weak D call: TRBD2 (7 bases). V lost 6 bases, J lost 2 bases, and 13 bases lay in between. The CDR3 is 14 residues long. CDR1 is MGHDK, CDR2 SYGVNS, per germline. The CDR3 DNA is TGTGCCAGCAGCGAGGGGGGGTATCAAGAGACCCAGTACTTC. Translation gives CASSEGGYQETQYF.

J is TRBJ1-4 and V is TRBV10-3, with D possibly matching TRBD1 (6 bases). There are 14 residues in the CDR3. Trimming left V 3 bases short and J 7 bases short, with 12 bases between. In germline, CDR1 is ENHRY, CDR2 SYGVKD. DNA of the CDR3: TGTGCCATCAGTGACGATGCCAGGGGTGAAAAACTGTTTTTT. As protein: CAISDDARGEKLFF.

The CDR3 sequence is CASSPRGGSVRTFF. For the CDR3, the DNA is TGTGCCAGCAGCCCAAGGGGCGGTTCGGTGAGAACTTTCTTT. The chain recombines TRBV14 with TRBJ1-1; D is possibly TRBD1 (5 bases). Trimming removed 4 bases at V and 12 bases at J, with 21 bases between. The germline gives CDR1 SGHDN, CDR2 FVKESK. The CDR3 runs to 14 residues. Combining the CDR3 with reference TRBV14 and TRBJ1-1 gives the whole variable domain EAGVTQFPSHSVIEKGQTVTLRCDPISGHDNLYWYRRVMGKEIKFLLHFVKESKQDESGMPNNRFLAERTGGTYSTLKVQPAELEDSGVYFCASSPRGGSVRTFFGQGTRLTVV.

The V gene is TRBV11-3, the J gene TRBJ2-7, with 7 bases lining up with TRBD2. The CDR3 covers 14 residues. Germline V gene data show CDR1 as SGHNT and CDR2 as YENEEA. J gave up 0 bases and V 9 bases, and 8 bases lay outside the gene matches. CDR3 in amino acids: CASSIAGSSYEQYF. CDR3 bases: TGTGCCAGTTCGATAGCGGGTAGCTCCTACGAGCAGTACTTC.

This sequence joins TRBV9 and TRBJ1-1; 10 nucleotides line up with TRBD1. V trimming: 3 bases; J trimming: 1 base; junction bases outside the gene matches: 3. CDR3 length: 15 residues. CDR1 and CDR2 from the germline V gene are SGDLS and YYNGEE. The CDR3 DNA is TGTGCCAGCAGCGCCCGACAGGGGGCGAACACTGAAGCTTTCTTT. Protein product: CASSARQGANTEAFF. The full variable domain, completed using reference TRBV9 and TRBJ1-1, is DSGVTQTPKHLITATGQRVTLRCSPRSGDLSVYWYQQSLDQGLQFLIQYYNGEERAKGNILERFSAQQFPDLHSELNLSSLELGDSALYFCASSARQGANTEAFFGQGTRLTVV.

The V gene is TRBV9, the J gene TRBJ2-7, with TRBD2 identical over 7 bases. The germline CDR1 and CDR2 sequences are SGDLS and YYNGEE. V lost 0 bases to trimming and J lost 2 bases; unmatched junction nucleotides: 8. The CDR3 length is 16 residues. CDR3 region: CASSVAGASGPYEQYF. The DNA for the CDR3 is TGTGCCAGCAGCGTAGCTGGGGCTAGCGGTCCCTACGAGCAGTACTTC.

The chain combines TRBV27 with TRBJ2-2; a weak D match, TRBD1 (5 bases). The V gene lost 9 bases and the J gene lost 4 bases, with 9 bases spanning the gap. The CDR3 consists of 12 residues. Germline-derived CDR1 and CDR2 are MNHEY and SMNVEV (reference sequence). The CDR3 reads CASSRVTGELFF. In nucleotides, the CDR3 is TGTGCCAGTTCCAGGGTCACCGGGGAGCTGTTTTTT.

The gene calls are TRBV4-1 and TRBJ2-2; TRBD2 agrees at 7 bases. CDR1 and CDR2 from the germline V gene are MGHRA and YSYEKL. V shed 1 base and J 10 bases; nucleotides not matched to a gene: 9. CDR3 length: 15 amino acids. The DNA for the CDR3 is TGCGCCAGCAGCCAAGGGCGGGAGCTTGGGGAGGAGCTGTTTTTT. Amino acid sequence: CASSQGRELGEELFF.

This clone has only a few counts. This chain joins TRBV7-9 and TRBJ2-5; D perhaps matches TRBD1 (5 bases). Trimming stripped 6 bases from V and 7 bases from J, with 12 bases between. The CDR3 length is 12 residues. Germline CDR1 is SEHNR and CDR2 is FQNEAQ (reference sequence). The CDR3 DNA sequence: TGTGCCAGCAGACGAAACACAGGGACCCAGTACTTC. It yields the protein CASRRNTGTQYF.

This clone was recorded only once. The chain is built from TRBV27 and TRBJ1-2, with D uncertain. CDR3 length: 15 residues. The germline V gene has CDR1 MNHEY and CDR2 SMNVEV (reference sequence). The V end was cut by 0 bases, the J end by 2 bases, with 10 bases between. Written as DNA, the CDR3 is TGTGCCAGCAGTTTATCGACGGGGATAAACTATGGCTACACCTTC. Translating gives CASSLSTGINYGYTF.

In this sample, this clone turned up once. The V call is TRBV9, the J call TRBJ2-7; no reliable D call. This CDR3 is built from 15 residues. Germline V gene sequence: CDR1 SGDLS, CDR2 YYNGEE. V was trimmed by 4 bases and J by 6 bases, leaving 20 bases between them. CDR3 sequence: CASSNNLNPSGEQYF. CDR3 sequence (DNA): TGTGCCAGCAGCAACAATCTTAACCCCTCGGGCGAGCAGTACTTC.

The chain couples TRBV28 to TRBJ2-7; D remains ambiguous. Per germline, CDR1 MDHEN and CDR2 SYDVKM. Trimming pared 7 bases from V and 3 bases from J, leaving 7 bases between. This CDR3 is 11 amino acids long. The CDR3 DNA is TGTGCCAGCACCCCGGGCTACGAGCAGTACTTC. Amino acid sequence: CASTPGYEQYF.